This T cell receptor (beta chain) appears in the sequencing data of a study of T-cell memory formation after mild COVID-19. At the level of the study: TCR clusters were mostly confined to one donor each.

Study-level points and caveats: Clonal second-wave expansions that peaked on day 37 had unconfirmed SARS-CoV-2 specificity. Contracting clones from day 15 to 85 had balanced CD4/CD8; later expanders favoured CD4+.

This CDR3 is built from 14 residues. Trimming left V 4 bases short and J 4 bases short, with 14 bases between. Germline CDR1 is DFQATT and CDR2 is SNEGSKA (reference sequence). Each CDR3 protein gets one entry after TCRdb re-called the 5' RACE reads with MiXCR. Here the sample spans some 210,000 distinct CDR3 sequences, around 18% being singletons. This clonotype has just a few counts. The antigen is not known. Sequenced input: PBMCs or a T cell subset sorted from them (not recorded which). V usage is TRBV20-1 and J usage is TRBJ1-5, with D possibly matching TRBD1 (5 bases). This TCR was sampled from an adult woman who had mild COVID-19 (a few samples of this study predate the infection). Cell type and time point are not known. The CDR3 spells CSAITGLGNQPQHF. CDR3 DNA: TGCAGTGCTATCACAGGCCTGGGGAATCAGCCCCAGCATTTT.